This passage covers 4 T cell receptor beta chains from one sample sequenced in a study of a mutant IDH1 vaccine in newly diagnosed glioma. Assay used: immunoSEQ multiplex PCR; TCRdb lists only in-frame clones, some missing. The table records tens of thousands of clones, approximately 80% of them present only once. Their target antigens are unknown. Time point defined: week 35, safety follow-up. Every vaccination contained 300 ug of the mutant IDH1 20-mer peptide and was paired with topical imiquimod. The specimen comprised PBMCs, sampled from a glioma patient whose treatment included an IDH1 peptide vaccine. The receptors were sampled from a man between 25 and 39 years old with glioma.

This chain uses TRBV12-5 with TRBJ1-6, with D perhaps matching TRBD1 (5 bases). The germline CDR1 and CDR2 sequences are LGHNT and FRNRAP. Trimming cost V 1 base and J 6 bases, with 7 bases left between them. The CDR3 spans 14 residues. DNA of the CDR3: TGTGCTAGTGGTTTGGGACAGCTTAATTCACCCCTCCACTTT. It codes for CASGLGQLNSPLHF.

The rearrangement uses TRBV7-6 and TRBJ1-5, with 8 bases lining up with TRBD1. The germline CDR1 and CDR2 sequences are SGHVS and FNYEAQ. This CDR3 is built from 16 residues. V lost 5 bases, J lost 3 bases, and 9 bases stayed unmatched. In DNA, the CDR3 is TGTGCCAGCAGCCTCGGACAGGGTGTCGACAATCAGCCCCAGCATTTT. This translates into CASSLGQGVDNQPQHF.

In regard to this clone: A junction boundary mismatches the germline segment, possibly from a read error. The chain joins TRBV4-1 to TRBJ2-5; 10 positions match TRBD1. The J call may not be correct, given that the DNA end is closer to TRBJ2-7. This CDR3 contains 15 residues. CDR1 MGHRA and CDR2 YSYEKL come from the germline V gene. CDR3 DNA: TGCGCCAGCAGCGAAGAGCCGGGACAGGGGAACGAGCAGTACTTC. Translation gives CASSEEPGQGNEQYF.

The V and J genes are TRBV7-9 and TRBJ1-5, with D unresolved. CDR1 and CDR2 from the germline V gene are SEHNR and FQNEAQ (reference sequence). The CDR3 runs to 15 residues. V dropped 1 base and J dropped 3 bases, with 10 bases sitting between them. The CDR3 bases are TGTGCCAGCAGCTTAGAACCGCCAGACAATCAGCCCCAGCATTTT. This gives the protein CASSLEPPDNQPQHF.